This T cell receptor (beta chain) is from a study of blood T cell repertoires in COVID-19. Study background: PBMCs, B-cell-depleted T cells, or T cells were the source of the cDNA or gDNA that made up the material.

How the authors handled the data: Amplified reference gene primers provided the basis for estimating nucleated cell counts. Assay used: immunoSEQ multiplex PCR; TCRdb lists only in-frame clones, some missing. V and J calls and clone size follow that table, whereas D and trimming were derived from the DNA. The data contain around 400,000 clones, roughly 86% of them singletons. V shed 6 bases and J 2 bases; nucleotides not matched to a gene: 3. Germline V lookup: CDR1 MNHEY, CDR2 SVGAGI. The CDR3 spans 15 residues. The sequence derives from an older woman with COVID-19, enrolled during active disease. This chain joins TRBV6-5 and TRBJ2-1, with 11 bases lining up with TRBD2. Sequenced: peripheral blood. CDR3 in amino acids: CASRVAGGTYNEQFF. The DNA of the CDR3 is TGTGCCAGCAGGGTAGCGGGGGGGACCTACAATGAGCAGTTCTTC.